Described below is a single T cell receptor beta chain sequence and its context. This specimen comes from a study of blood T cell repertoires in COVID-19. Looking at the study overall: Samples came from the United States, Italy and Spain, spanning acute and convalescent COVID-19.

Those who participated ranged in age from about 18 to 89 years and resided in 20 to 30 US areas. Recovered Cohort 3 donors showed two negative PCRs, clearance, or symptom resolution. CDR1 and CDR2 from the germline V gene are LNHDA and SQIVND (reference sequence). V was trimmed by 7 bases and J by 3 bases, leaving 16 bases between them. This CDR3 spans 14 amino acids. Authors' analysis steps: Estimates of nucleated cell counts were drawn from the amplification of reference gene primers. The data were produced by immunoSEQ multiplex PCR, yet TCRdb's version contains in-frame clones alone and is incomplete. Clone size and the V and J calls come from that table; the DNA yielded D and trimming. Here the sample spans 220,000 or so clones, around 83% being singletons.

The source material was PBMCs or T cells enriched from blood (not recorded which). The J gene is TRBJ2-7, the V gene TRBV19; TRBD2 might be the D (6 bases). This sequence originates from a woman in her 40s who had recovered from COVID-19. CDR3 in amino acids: CASTPPGSYYEQYF. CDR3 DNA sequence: TGTGCCAGTACCCCACCCGGGAGCTACTACGAGCAGTACTTC.